What follows are 3 T cell receptor beta chains derived from one specimen sequenced in a study of T cells in Graves' hyperthyroidism and ophthalmopathy. The source material, RNA transcripts, was used to amplify TCR beta CDR3 regions. HTBI primers were used for first-round RT-PCR of the TCR CDR3. Each CDR3 protein is one row after TCRdb ran MiXCR on the multiplex PCR reads. The table has hundreds of thousands of distinct CDR3 sequences, roughly 13% seen once. Sequences were obtained from blood. These receptors were obtained from a woman between 18 and 29 years old with Graves' hyperthyroidism.

This clonotype was picked up a small number of times. V gene TRBV5-1 combines with J gene TRBJ1-4, with D possibly being TRBD1 (6 bases). V dropped 3 bases and J dropped 4 bases, with 10 bases sitting between them. Per the germline V gene, CDR1 is SGHRS and CDR2 is YFSETQ. The length of the CDR3 is 14 residues. CDR3 loop: CASSSGTLNEKLFF. The CDR3 DNA is TGCGCCAGCAGCTCCGGGACACTTAATGAAAAACTGTTTTTT.

The V call is TRBV10-3, the J call TRBJ1-2; D uncertain. The CDR3 contains 12 residues. V lost 4 bases, J lost 2 bases, and 5 bases lay in between. Germline CDR1 ENHRY, CDR2 SYGVKD. The CDR3 region is CAISGVNYGYTF. CDR3 sequence (DNA): TGTGCCATCAGTGGCGTGAACTATGGCTACACCTTC.

This clonotype was observed a few times. V and J are TRBV4-1 and TRBJ1-4; D ambiguous. V lost 4 bases and J 4 bases, leaving 13 bases between the germline ends. Germline-derived CDR1 and CDR2 are MGHRA and YSYEKL. This CDR3 is built from 15 residues. For the CDR3, the DNA is TGCGCCAGCAGCCGAGAGAACAGCTTTAATGAAAAACTGTTTTTT. It encodes CASSRENSFNEKLFF.